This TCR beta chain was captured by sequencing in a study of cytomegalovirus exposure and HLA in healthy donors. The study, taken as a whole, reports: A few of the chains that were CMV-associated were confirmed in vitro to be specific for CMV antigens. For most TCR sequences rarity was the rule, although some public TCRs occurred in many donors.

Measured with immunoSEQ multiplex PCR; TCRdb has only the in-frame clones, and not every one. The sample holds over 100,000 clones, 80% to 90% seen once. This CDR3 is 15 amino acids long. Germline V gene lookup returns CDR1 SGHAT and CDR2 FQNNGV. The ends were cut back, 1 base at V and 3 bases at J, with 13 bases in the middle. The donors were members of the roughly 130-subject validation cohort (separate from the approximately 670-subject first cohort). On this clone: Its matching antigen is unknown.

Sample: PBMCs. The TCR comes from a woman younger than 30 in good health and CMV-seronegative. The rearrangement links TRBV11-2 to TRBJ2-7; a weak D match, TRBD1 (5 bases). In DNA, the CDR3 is TGTGCCAGCAGCTTAGGGGTAGGGGCAGGCTACGAGCAGTACTTC. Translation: CASSLGVGAGYEQYF. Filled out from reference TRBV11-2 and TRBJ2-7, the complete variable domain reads EAGVAQSPRYKIIEKRQSVAFWCNPISGHATLYWYQQILGQGPKLLIQFQNNGVVDDSQLPKDRFSAERLKGVDSTLKIQPAKLEDSAVYLCASSLGVGAGYEQYFGPGTRLTVT.